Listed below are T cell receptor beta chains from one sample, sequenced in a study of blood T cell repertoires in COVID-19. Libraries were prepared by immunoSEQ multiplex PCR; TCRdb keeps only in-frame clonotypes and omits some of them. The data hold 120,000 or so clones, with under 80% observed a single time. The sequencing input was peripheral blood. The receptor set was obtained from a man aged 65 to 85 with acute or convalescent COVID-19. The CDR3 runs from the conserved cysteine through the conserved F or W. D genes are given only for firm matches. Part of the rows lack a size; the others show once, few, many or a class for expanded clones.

TGTGCCAGCAGCTTCAGGACAACCACTAATGAAAAACTGTTTTTT,CASSFRTTTNEKLFF,.,TRBV5-6,TRBJ1-4,.
TGTGCCACCAGTGACCCGGGACAACGTAATGAAAAACTGTTTTTT,CATSDPGQRNEKLFF,.,TRBV24-1,TRBJ1-4,.
TGTGCCAGCAGCTTAATAGGGGCGAGGGAAGCTTTCTTT,CASSLIGAREAFF,.,TRBV11-3,TRBJ1-1,.
TGTGCCATAACAGGGGGATGGACAGATACGCAGTATTTT,CAITGGWTDTQYF,TRBD1,TRBV6-5,TRBJ2-3,.
TGTGCCAGTAGTAAACCCCAGTACCAAGAGACCCAGTACTTC,CASSKPQYQETQYF,.,TRBV19,TRBJ2-5,.
TGTGCCAGCAGCCTCCGGGATTACACAGATACGCAGTATTTT,CASSLRDYTDTQYF,.,TRBV14,TRBJ2-3,.
TGTGCCAGCTCACGGGACAGGGTTAATTCACCCCTCCACTTT,CASSRDRVNSPLHF,TRBD1,TRBV18,TRBJ1-6,.
TGTGCCAGCAGAGGGACAGGGAAGGATGGCTACACCTTC,CASRGTGKDGYTF,TRBD1,TRBV5-4,TRBJ1-2,.
TGTGCCAGCAGCTTAGTGTTCGGTACTGGAAACACCATATATTTT,CASSLVFGTGNTIYF,.,TRBV7-6,TRBJ1-3,.
TGTGCCAGCAGTTTTCAGCGGGGTGAGCAGTTCTTC,CASSFQRGEQFF,TRBD2,TRBV12-3/TRBV12-4,TRBJ2-1,.
TGTGCCAGCAGGGACAGGTCGAACACCGGGGAGCTGTTTTTT,CASRDRSNTGELFF,TRBD1,TRBV6-5,TRBJ2-2,few
TGTGCCAGCAGTTCGGGACAGAACTATGGCTACACCTTC,CASSSGQNYGYTF,TRBD1,TRBV5-5,TRBJ1-2,.
TGTGCCAGCAGCAGGGACAGGGGGACTGAAGCTTTCTTT,CASSRDRGTEAFF,TRBD1,TRBV12-3/TRBV12-4,TRBJ1-1,.
TGTGCCAGCAGTTACCGGGGTCGACTTTATGGCTACACCTTC,CASSYRGRLYGYTF,.,TRBV6-5,TRBJ1-2,.
TGCGCCAGCAGCTTGGGGAGCGACAGGGCGACTGGAAACACCATATATTTT,CASSLGSDRATGNTIYF,TRBD1,TRBV5-1,TRBJ1-3,.
TGTGCCAGCAGCTGGGGCAAAGGGAATCAGCCCCAGCATTTT,CASSWGKGNQPQHF,.,TRBV7-2,TRBJ1-5,few
TGTGCCAGCTCACAAAGACAGGGGATCACGGATGAAGCTTTCTTT,CASSQRQGITDEAFF,TRBD1,TRBV18,TRBJ1-1,.
TGTGCCAGCAGTTCACCGGGACAGTTCTACGAGCAGTACTTC,CASSSPGQFYEQYF,TRBD1,TRBV6-6,TRBJ2-7,.
TGTGCCAGCAGCCCCTGGACAGGGAGGAACACTGAAGCTTTCTTT,CASSPWTGRNTEAFF,TRBD1,TRBV7-2,TRBJ1-1,.
TGTGCCAGCAGTTACCTATTTTCGGATACGCAGTATTTT,CASSYLFSDTQYF,.,TRBV6-5,TRBJ2-3,.
TGCGCCAGCAGCTTAGTACAGGGGACAAATTCACCCCTCCACTTT,CASSLVQGTNSPLHF,TRBD1,TRBV5-1,TRBJ1-6,.
TGTGCCAGTAGTATAGAGTCAGGGCGACGGTATGGCTACACCTTC,CASSIESGRRYGYTF,.,TRBV19,TRBJ1-2,.
TGTGCCAGCAGTAGGGACATTAACTATGGCTACACCTTC,CASSRDINYGYTF,.,TRBV2,TRBJ1-2,.
TGTGCCAGCAGCCACGTTATAGGGGGAGATACAACTAATGAAAAACTGTTTTTT,CASSHVIGGDTTNEKLFF,.,TRBV4-2,TRBJ1-4,.
TGTGCCAGCAGCCCGAGACTAGATTCCTACGAGCAGTACTTC,CASSPRLDSYEQYF,.,TRBV11-3,TRBJ2-7,.
TGCAGCGTTGTGCGCCCAGAGGTAAACAATGAGCAGTTCTTC,CSVVRPEVNNEQFF,.,TRBV29-1,TRBJ2-1,.
TGTGCCGCCAGTAAGAGCCCTAGCCTTCAATGGGATCAGCCCCAGCATTTT,CAASKSPSLQWDQPQHF,.,TRBV19,TRBJ1-5,once
TGTGCCAGTAGTGTTGGACAGGGGGCCGGCGAAAAACTGTTTTTT,CASSVGQGAGEKLFF,TRBD1,TRBV19,TRBJ1-4,.
TGTGCCAGTACCCCGGACCCCAGGGGCACTGAAGCTTTCTTT,CASTPDPRGTEAFF,.,TRBV19,TRBJ1-1,.
TGTGCCAGCAGCTTGAATAGGAGATACTATGGCTACACCTTC,CASSLNRRYYGYTF,.,TRBV5-6,TRBJ1-2,.
TGTGCCAGCAGCTCCCCTCTTGACACCCCGCAAGAGACCCAGTACTTC,CASSSPLDTPQETQYF,.,TRBV5-4,TRBJ2-5,.
TGTGCCAGCAGCTTGGGGCGGGCGGGGCCTGAAAAACTGTTTTTT,CASSLGRAGPEKLFF,.,TRBV5-4,TRBJ1-4,.
TGTGCCACCAGTGACTCGAATCAGCCCCAGCATTTT,CATSDSNQPQHF,.,TRBV24-1,TRBJ1-5,.
TGTGCCAGCAGCCAAGAACCGTCAGGGGAAGGCTACACCTTC,CASSQEPSGEGYTF,.,TRBV4-2,TRBJ1-2,.
TGTGCCAGCAGCCCCCGACAGGAGACCTATGGCTACACCTTC,CASSPRQETYGYTF,.,TRBV9,TRBJ1-2,few